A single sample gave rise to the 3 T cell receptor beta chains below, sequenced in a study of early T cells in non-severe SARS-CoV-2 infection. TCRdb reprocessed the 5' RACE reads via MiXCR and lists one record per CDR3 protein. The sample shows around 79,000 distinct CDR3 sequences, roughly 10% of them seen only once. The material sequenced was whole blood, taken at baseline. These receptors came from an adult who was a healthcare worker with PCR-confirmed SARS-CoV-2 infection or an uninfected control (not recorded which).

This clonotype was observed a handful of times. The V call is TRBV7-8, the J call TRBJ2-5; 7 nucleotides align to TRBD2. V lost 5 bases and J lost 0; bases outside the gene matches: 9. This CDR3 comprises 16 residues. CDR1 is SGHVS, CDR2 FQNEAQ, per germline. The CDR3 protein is CASSKVGGRYQETQYF. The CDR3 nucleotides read TGTGCCAGCAGCAAGGTGGGGGGGAGATACCAAGAGACCCAGTACTTC.

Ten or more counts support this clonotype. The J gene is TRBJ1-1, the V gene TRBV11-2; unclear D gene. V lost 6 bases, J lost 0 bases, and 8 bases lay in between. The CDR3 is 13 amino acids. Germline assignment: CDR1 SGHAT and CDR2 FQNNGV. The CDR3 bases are TGTGCCAGCAGGTATAAGATGAACACTGAAGCTTTCTTT. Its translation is CASRYKMNTEAFF.

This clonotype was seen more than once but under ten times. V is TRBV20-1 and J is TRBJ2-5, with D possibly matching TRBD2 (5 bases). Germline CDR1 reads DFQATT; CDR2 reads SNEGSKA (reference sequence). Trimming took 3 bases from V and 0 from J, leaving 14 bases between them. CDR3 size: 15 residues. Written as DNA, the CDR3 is TGCAGTGCTAGTGTCCCCGCCGGGAACCAAGAGACCCAGTACTTC. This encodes CSASVPAGNQETQYF.